One and the same sample provided the 7 T cell receptor beta chains below, sequenced in a study of blood T cells in healthy people across ages. Next came a second PCR, run for about 6 to 11 cycles, which used a sample-barcoded 5' primer along with a J-beta primer mix. Each CDR3 protein is one row after TCRdb ran MiXCR on the 5' RACE reads. The table records 850,000 to 1,100,000 distinct CDR3 sequences, roughly two fifths of them present only once. Specimen: blood. These receptors all stem from a man aged 18 to 35 in good health.

The chain links TRBV5-1 to TRBJ2-1; TRBD1 matches at 9 bases. The CDR3 runs to 15 residues. Trimming at V came to 6 bases and at J to 5 bases, leaving 9 bases not matched to a gene. CDR1 SGHRS and CDR2 YFSETQ come from the germline V gene. The CDR3 loop is CASNTGTGTNNEQFF. As DNA, the CDR3 is TGCGCCAGCAACACCGGGACAGGGACAAACAATGAGCAGTTCTTC. The full variable domain, rest sourced from reference TRBV5-1 and TRBJ2-1, is KAGVTQTPRYLIKTRGQQVTLSCSPISGHRSVSWYQQTPGQGLQFLFEYFSETQRNKGNFPGRFSGRQFSNSRSEMNVSTLELGDSALYLCASNTGTGTNNEQFFGPGTRLTVL.

V is TRBV19 and J is TRBJ1-2, with TRBD1 as a possible D gene (5 bases). The V and J ends lost 3 bases and 3 bases respectively, with 11 bases between them. From germline, CDR1 is LNHDA and CDR2 SQIVND (reference sequence). The CDR3 runs to 14 residues. CDR3 protein: CASSIETGDYGYTF. DNA for the CDR3: TGTGCCAGTAGTATTGAGACGGGGGACTATGGCTACACCTTC.

The table lists this clonotype with many counts. V gene TRBV28 combines with J gene TRBJ2-7; D might be TRBD1 or TRBD2, each matching 5 bases. Germline lookup yields CDR1 MDHEN and CDR2 SYDVKM. Trimming took 3 bases from V and 3 from J, leaving 12 bases between them. CDR3 length: 14 residues. The CDR3 region is CASSLRAGSYEQYF. DNA for the CDR3: TGTGCCAGCAGTTTGCGGGCAGGGAGCTACGAGCAGTACTTC.

A few counts support this clonotype. This chain links TRBV20-1 with TRBJ2-3; weak D call: TRBD2 (6 bases). CDR3 size: 14 residues. Germline V gives CDR1 DFQATT, CDR2 SNEGSKA (reference sequence). V was trimmed by 6 bases and J by 3 bases, leaving 16 bases between them. The CDR3 bases are TGCAGTGCCTATGGGGGGATGCTTACAGATACGCAGTATTTT. Protein product: CSAYGGMLTDTQYF.

This clonotype was observed a handful of times. J is TRBJ2-1 and V is TRBV12-3 or TRBV12-4, with TRBD1 identical over 12 bases. V lost 6 bases and J lost 7; bases outside the gene matches: 4. The CDR3 runs 14 residues. The CDR3 reads CASRPGQGANEQFF. DNA for the CDR3: TGTGCCAGCAGGCCGGGACAGGGGGCGAATGAGCAGTTCTTC.

In this sample, this clonotype turned up a few times. J is TRBJ1-1 and V is TRBV19; TRBD1 aligns across 11 bases. This CDR3 has 15 amino acids. Germline CDR1 LNHDA, CDR2 SQIVND (reference sequence). V was clipped by 3 bases and J by 11 bases; unmatched bases: 11. CDR3 in DNA: TGTGCCAGTAGTATGCGGACAGGGGGCGAGGACCGGGCTTTCTTT. Its translation is CASSMRTGGEDRAFF. Filled out from reference TRBV19 and TRBJ1-1, the complete variable domain reads DGGITQSPKYLFRKEGQNVTLSCEQNLNHDAMYWYRQDPGQGLRLIYYSQIVNDFQKGDIAEGYSVSREKKESFPLTVTSAQKNPTAFYLCASSMRTGGEDRAFFGQGTRLTVV.

The rearrangement joins TRBV7-3 to TRBJ1-6; D uncertain. V lost 2 bases to trimming and J lost 8 bases, with 13 bases between them. Germline lookup yields CDR1 SGHTA and CDR2 FQGTGA. This CDR3 is 15 amino acids long. The CDR3 DNA follows: TGTGCCAGCAGCTTACATCCCGGCAACGATTCACCCCTCCACTTT. It specifies CASSLHPGNDSPLHF.